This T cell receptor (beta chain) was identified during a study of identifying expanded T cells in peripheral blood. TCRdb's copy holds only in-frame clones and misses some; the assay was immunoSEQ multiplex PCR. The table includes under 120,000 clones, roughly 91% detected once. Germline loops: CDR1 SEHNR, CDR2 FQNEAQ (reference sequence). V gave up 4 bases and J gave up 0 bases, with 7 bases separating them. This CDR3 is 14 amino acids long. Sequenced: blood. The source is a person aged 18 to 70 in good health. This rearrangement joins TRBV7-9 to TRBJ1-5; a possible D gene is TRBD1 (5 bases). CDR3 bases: TGTGCCAGCAGCTGGGGGGGTAGCAATCAGCCCCAGCATTTT. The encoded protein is CASSWGGSNQPQHF.